This T cell receptor (beta chain) emerged from a study of T cells in Graves' hyperthyroidism and ophthalmopathy (dated by TCRdb to 2018 to 2020). Looking at the study overall: Peripheral blood samples were taken at the time of initial diagnosis, prior to any treatment. A discovery cohort of 95 to 100 patients, 43 with Graves' ophthalmopathy and under 60 with stable Graves' hyperthyroidism, was used to find distinguishing TCR V-J signatures. Prospective prediction of ophthalmopathy was tested in an independent validation cohort consisting of about 19 hyperthyroidism patients and some 17 patients who later progressed to ophthalmopathy. For training and testing, the 100 patients in the discovery cohort were randomly divided in a 7:3 ratio. Thyroid tissue and blood T-cell repertoires from roughly 6 Graves' hyperthyroidism patients were also compared in the study. After blood sampling, hyperthyroidism patients were treated with methimazole at a starting dose of 30 mg daily, and ophthalmopathy patients were treated with high-dose intravenous methylprednisolone. According to the paper, TCR Vbeta CDR3 sequencing was carried out on about 140 peripheral blood samples, which came from over 40 ophthalmopathy, fewer than 80 hyperthyroidism and 17 progressor patients. The paper as a whole reports these results and caveats: In validation, the model predicted progression to ophthalmopathy with around 71% sensitivity and 72% to 85% specificity, a median of 6.5 months before onset. Ophthalmopathy was separated from stable hyperthyroidism by a 13 V-J signature model, with around 90% sensitivity and about 81% specificity obtained in cross-validation and 80%/75% obtained in testing. No statistical method was used to set the sample size in advance, and investigators knew the group allocation. Blood samples also contained most of the expanded thyroid clonotypes (frequency above 0.001), which suggests that blood repertoires may reflect thyroid immune responses.

This clonotype was found a few times. The antigen it recognizes is unknown. There are no base qualities to consult, and no much larger clone falls within one base. Moderately to severely active disease, a Clinical Activity Score of at least 3, a NOSPECS grade of at least 4, and a duration under 3 months were present in ophthalmopathy patients. Patients with uncontrolled infections, other autoimmune diseases, pregnancy or lactation were excluded. Clinical symptoms, serum thyroxine and TRAb, thyroid ultrasound, and orbital computed tomography formed the basis for the diagnoses. Ficoll-Paque density gradient centrifugation was used to isolate PBMCs from 8 to 10 ml of fresh peripheral blood. Total RNA was extracted using Trizol reagent, and RNA quality was assessed on an Agilent 2100 Bioanalyzer. TCR beta CDR3 regions were amplified from RNA transcripts. A first-round RT-PCR of the TCR CDR3 used the HTBI primer set with the Qiagen OneStep RT-PCR kit. Libraries were constructed in a second round of multiplex PCR, after which size selection and purification were carried out. Libraries were sequenced paired-end with 100 bp reads on an Illumina HiSeq2000. The original pipeline was this. SOAPnuke was used to process the raw data, with reads discarded if the reads contained adapters or uncalled bases, had a mean Phred below 15, or lacked an exact constant-primer or identifier match. High-quality paired reads were merged with COPE v1.2.5, and unique nucleotide sequences were defined as clonotypes. MiTCR v1.1 was used to align the clonotypes against IMGT TRBV, TRBD and TRBJ reference segments. The analysis included only V-J combinations with a frequency above 0.0001, which together covered more than 98% of the repertoires. The TCS score was defined as the ratio of F50 (clonal expansion) to E x V (chaos), calculated using BLOSUM62-based TCRdist between CDR3 peptides within each V-J. Welch's t-statistics and random forest reduced fewer than 550 V-J features to 13, which were used in a naive Bayes classifier (R e1071). The public reads were run again by TCRdb, first through fastp at Q25 and then through MiXCR, and only productive beta chains were kept. Identical CDR3 proteins give one entry, which carries the most common genes and DNA. V and J calls and clone size were set by TCRdb, not the authors. For this sample the table gives roughly 640,000 distinct CDR3 sequences, of which roughly 16% were detected only once. Less than 3.5% of the sample rests with the top ten.

This clonotype was obtained from a woman in her thirties or forties with Graves' ophthalmopathy. Sequencing input: blood.

The CDR3 protein is CASSETGVGNTIYF. The DNA reads TGTGCCAGCAGCGAGACAGGGGTCGGAAACACCATATATTTT. The rearrangement combines TRBV9 with TRBJ1-3, with 8 middle bases fitting TRBD1. As encoded in the germline V gene, CDR1 is SGDLS while CDR2 is YYNGEE. V and J are trimmed by 3 bases and 4 bases, and the gene matches miss 3 bases of the junction. The CDR3 runs 14 residues from the cysteine to the phenylalanine. Only the CDR3 DNA stays, 42 bases, in frame from base 1.